One and the same sample provided the 30 T cell receptor beta chains below, sequenced in a study of breast tumors, draining lymph nodes, adjacent tissues. Each CDR3 protein is one row after TCRdb ran MiXCR on the multiplex PCR reads. The table shows under 350,000 distinct CDR3 sequences, with 30% to 35% occurring only once. The lymph nodes were axillary draining lymph nodes from breast cancer patients. The specimen sequenced was axillary lymph node tissue. The receptors here all came from a female donor with breast cancer. Some clones in this sample may be carry-over from other donors' samples.

This clonotype showed up many times. The chain couples TRBV12-3 or TRBV12-4 to TRBJ2-1; TRBD2 aligns across 8 bases. This CDR3 region has 15 residues. Trimming took 6 bases from V and 0 from J; bases not matched to a gene: 4. In nucleotides, the CDR3 is TGTGCCAGCAGCAAGCGGGAGACCTCCTACAATGAGCAGTTCTTC. It specifies CASSKRETSYNEQFF.

On this clonotype: The germline gene is not matched at one end of the junction; a read error may be the cause. This chain links TRBV10-1 with TRBJ2-7; no clear D gene. The germline V gene encodes CDR1 WNHNN and CDR2 SYGVQD (reference sequence). This CDR3 has 12 amino acids. CDR3 region: CASAPQWYEQYF. The CDR3 DNA follows: TGTGCCAGCGCACCCCAGTGGTACGAGCAGTACTTC.

Note on this clonotype: Because it lacks the conserved phenylalanine or tryptophan at the end, this CDR3 is likely a read error. The genes are TRBV9 and TRBJ2-3; D is unresolved. The CDR3 totals 16 residues. V dropped 0 bases and J dropped 4 bases, with 15 bases sitting between them. Germline assignment: CDR1 SGDLS and CDR2 YYNGEE. The DNA of the CDR3 is TGTGCCAGCAGCGTAGATCTAGGACCCCGCGCAGATACGCAGTATTTG. It is translated as CASSVDLGPRADTQYL.

The chain has TRBV28 and TRBJ1-2, with TRBD1 matching over 9 bases. Trimming at V came to 8 bases and at J to 7 bases, leaving 11 bases not matched to a gene. This CDR3 region has 14 residues. Germline lookup yields CDR1 MDHEN and CDR2 SYDVKM. DNA of the CDR3: TGTGCCAGCCAGTGGACAGGGGCTTTGGGTGGCTACACCTTC. The encoded protein is CASQWTGALGGYTF.

This clonotype was counted ten times or more. The V gene is TRBV5-1, the J gene TRBJ1-5; D unclear. The CDR3 has 16 amino acids. V lost 5 bases to trimming and J lost 2 bases, with 17 bases between them. The V gene's germline CDR1 is SGHRS and CDR2 YFSETQ. In DNA form, the CDR3 reads TGCGCCAGCAGTTATTCTCCGGGCGGGGGCAATCAGCCCCAGCATTTT. Its translation is CASSYSPGGGNQPQHF.

This clonotype appeared a few times. The CDR3 DNA sequence: TGTGCCAGCACCGCTCCGCCCTTTGACACCGGGGAGCTGTTTTTT. It translates to CASTAPPFDTGELFF. The chain has TRBV28 and TRBJ2-2, with D unresolved. Between the trimmed V and J ends, which lost 7 bases and 3 bases, there was a span of 15 bases. This CDR3 spans 15 amino acids. The germline V gene has CDR1 MDHEN and CDR2 SYDVKM. Filled out from reference TRBV28 and TRBJ2-2, the complete variable domain reads DVKVTQSSRYLVKRTGEKVFLECVQDMDHENMFWYRQDPGLGLRLIYFSYDVKMKEKGDIPEGYSVSREKKERFSLILESASTNQTSMYLCASTAPPFDTGELFFGEGSRLTVL.

Worth noting for this clonotype: This may come from a read error, since a much larger clone is one base off. This chain joins TRBV7-9 and TRBJ2-7; 8 bases fit TRBD1. Germline values: CDR1 SEHNR, CDR2 FQNEAQ (reference sequence). The junction had 11 bases not matched to a gene; V was cut back by 5 bases and J by 5 bases. The CDR3 extends over 15 amino acids. The CDR3 nucleotides read TGTGCCAGCAGCGTGGTAGGACAGGGTGTCAACGAGCAGTACTTC. Translating gives CASSVVGQGVNEQYF. The whole variable domain, filled in from reference TRBV7-9 and TRBJ2-7, reads DTGVSQNPRHKITKRGQNVTFRCDPISEHNRLYWYRQTLGQGPEFLTYFQNEAQLEKSRLLSDRFSAERPKGSFSTLEIQRTEQGDSAMYLCASSVVGQGVNEQYFGPGTRLTVT.

The V gene is TRBV20-1, the J gene TRBJ2-2; D is uncertain. V lost 2 bases and J 6 bases, leaving 7 bases between the germline ends. CDR3 length: 12 amino acids. Germline V CDR1 and CDR2: DFQATT, SNEGSKA (reference sequence). CDR3 sequence (DNA): TGCAGTGCTAGAAAAATCGCCGGGGAGCTGTTTTTT. This sequence encodes CSARKIAGELFF.

This chain uses TRBV10-3 with TRBJ2-3, with TRBD2 as a possible D gene (5 bases). The CDR3 extends over 14 amino acids. V was cut by 11 bases and J by 6 bases, with 21 bases left in between. Germline V gene data show CDR1 as ENHRY and CDR2 as SYGVKD. The CDR3 region has the DNA TGTGCCGGCTCCGACCCCGGGGTTGCCGATACGCAGTATTTT. It specifies CAGSDPGVADTQYF.

This clonotype was observed many times. The chain is built from TRBV7-2 and TRBJ1-5, with 11 bases identical to TRBD1. CDR3 length equals 17 residues. Looked up from germline, CDR1 is SGHTA and CDR2 is FQGNSA. V dropped 1 base and J dropped 4; count of bases not matched to a gene: 6. In DNA, the CDR3 is TGTGCCAGCAGCTTAGAGGGCCGGGACAGGGGGAATCAGCCCCAGCATTTT. Translated, it gives CASSLEGRDRGNQPQHF.

This clonotype has ten or more counts. This CDR3 is CASPGVGASYNEQFF. In DNA, the CDR3 is TGTGCCAGCCCCGGGGTAGGGGCTAGCTACAATGAGCAGTTCTTC. The V and J genes are TRBV2 and TRBJ2-1, with D perhaps being TRBD1 or TRBD2 (5 bases each). CDR1 SNHLY and CDR2 FYNNEI come from the germline V gene. The CDR3 is 15 amino acids. Trimming removed 8 bases at V and 3 bases at J, with 17 bases between.

The chain is built from TRBV10-3 and TRBJ1-1; D perhaps matches TRBD1 (5 bases). The CDR3 contains 12 residues. The V and J ends lost 3 bases and 6 bases respectively, with 8 bases between them. Germline CDR1 and CDR2: ENHRY and SYGVKD. The CDR3 is CAISDDSSEAFF. The CDR3 region has the DNA TGTGCCATCAGTGACGACAGTTCTGAAGCTTTCTTT.

This clonotype has only a few counts. The V call is TRBV7-3, the J call TRBJ2-1; D assignment may be TRBD1 or TRBD2 (6 bases each). CDR3 length equals 15 residues. The V and J ends lost 5 bases and 12 bases respectively, with 23 bases between them. Germline loops: CDR1 SGHTA, CDR2 FQGTGA. The CDR3 region is CASSPRGASEGGQFF. CDR3 DNA: TGTGCCAGCAGCCCCCGTGGGGCCTCAGAGGGGGGGCAGTTCTTC.

With regard to this clonotype: The junction differs from germline at one of its ends, possibly a read error. This rearrangement joins TRBV11-3 to TRBJ2-1; D is uncertain. The CDR3 has 13 amino acids. The germline V gene has CDR1 SGHNT and CDR2 YENEEA. The CDR3 region is CASGLGRANEQFF. CDR3 coding DNA: TGTGCCAGCGGCTTAGGACGAGCCAATGAGCAGTTCTTC. The full variable domain, completed using reference TRBV11-3 and TRBJ2-1, is EAGVVQSPRYKIIEKKQPVAFWCNPISGHNTLYWYLQNLGQGPELLIRYENEEAVDDSQLPKDRFSAERLKGVDSTLKIQPAELGDSAVYLCASGLGRANEQFFGPGTRLTVL.

As for this clonotype: A much larger clone sits a single nucleotide away, making a read error possible. This sequence joins TRBV6-5 and TRBJ1-2; perhaps TRBD1 as D (5 bases). V lost 7 bases, J lost 7 bases, and 10 bases lay in between. Germline V gene sequence: CDR1 MNHEY, CDR2 SVGAGI. The CDR3 is 11 residues long. The CDR3 loop reads CASTSGVGYTF. For the CDR3, the DNA is TGTGCCAGCACCTCGGGGGTTGGCTACACCTTC.

In its sample, this clonotype was seen many times. The chain joins TRBV11-1 to TRBJ2-7; D possibly corresponds to TRBD2 (5 bases). Per the germline V gene, CDR1 is SGHAT and CDR2 is FQDESV (reference sequence). V was shortened by 2 bases and J by 0 bases, with 11 bases between the two germline ends. The CDR3 is made up of 15 amino acids. CDR3 in DNA: TGTGCCAGCAGCTTACGGTCGGGATTCTCCTACGAGCAGTACTTC. This codes for CASSLRSGFSYEQYF.

As for this clonotype: A much bigger clone sits one base away, suggesting this may be a read error. The chain uses TRBV9 and TRBJ1-2; possible D gene TRBD1, 6 bases. Germline CDR1 SGDLS, CDR2 YYNGEE. The CDR3 totals 15 residues. This CDR3 reads CASSVGDTSSYGHTF. The CDR3 nucleotides read TGTGCCAGCAGCGTAGGGGACACCTCTTCCTATGGCCACACCTTC.

This clonotype was seen repeatedly, ten times or more. The J gene is TRBJ2-7, the V gene TRBV7-2, with TRBD1 as a possible D gene (5 bases). Deletions cut 2 bases from V and 1 base from J, with 12 bases between. Germline V gene lookup returns CDR1 SGHTA and CDR2 FQGNSA. The CDR3 extends over 15 amino acids. CDR3 DNA: TGTGCCAGCAGCTTAATACAGACAGATTCCTACGAGCAGTACTTC. Translated: CASSLIQTDSYEQYF.

About this clonotype: A read error may explain this, as a much larger clone is one base away. The chain uses TRBV20-1 and TRBJ2-7; 7 nucleotides align to TRBD2. Germline CDR1 is DFQATT and CDR2 is SNEGSKA (reference sequence). The CDR3 runs to 15 residues. J was trimmed by 4 bases and V by 5 bases; bases with no gene match: 14. The CDR3 is CSALGLGEERYEQYF. The CDR3 nucleotides are TGCAGTGCTCTAGGACTAGGGGAGGAGAGGTACGAGCAGTACTTC.

In its sample, this clonotype was seen once. Here the CDR3 DNA reads TGTGCCAGCAGCGCCGGGACTAGCGGGATCGGCACAGATACGCAGTTCTTC. Protein: CASSAGTSGIGTDTQFF. V and J are TRBV7-6 and TRBJ2-1; 13 bases fit TRBD2. CDR3 length equals 17 residues. After removal of 5 bases from V and 12 bases from J, the junction contained 16 bases not matched to a gene. Per the germline V gene, CDR1 is SGHVS and CDR2 is FNYEAQ.

This clonotype was counted at least ten times. The rearrangement uses TRBV20-1 and TRBJ1-5; no clear D. The CDR3 length is 11 residues. Germline loops: CDR1 DFQATT, CDR2 SNEGSKA (reference sequence). The V and J ends lost 1 base and 6 bases respectively, with 4 bases between them. CDR3 loop: CSARGGQPQHF. In nucleotides, the CDR3 is TGCAGTGCTAGAGGCGGTCAGCCCCAGCATTTT.

The chain is built from TRBV5-1 and TRBJ2-5; no definite D call. V was cut by 3 bases and J by 2 bases, with 11 bases left in between. The CDR3 runs 14 residues. In germline, CDR1 is SGHRS, CDR2 YFSETQ. CDR3 sequence (DNA): TGCGCCAGCAGCTCAAGTGGGTGGCAAGAGACCCAGTACTTC. This encodes CASSSSGWQETQYF. The whole variable domain, filled in from reference TRBV5-1 and TRBJ2-5, reads KAGVTQTPRYLIKTRGQQVTLSCSPISGHRSVSWYQQTPGQGLQFLFEYFSETQRNKGNFPGRFSGRQFSNSRSEMNVSTLELGDSALYLCASSSSGWQETQYFGPGTRLLVL.

This clonotype came up many times. V is TRBV4-1 and J is TRBJ2-5; 10 bases agree with TRBD2. CDR3 length: 16 amino acids. With V trimmed by 0 bases and J by 4 bases, 5 bases remained unmatched. Per germline, CDR1 MGHRA and CDR2 YSYEKL. The CDR3 protein is CASSQDPLAGTETQYF. CDR3 nucleotide sequence: TGCGCCAGCAGCCAAGATCCACTAGCGGGAACAGAGACCCAGTACTTC.

This clonotype was observed at least ten times. The chain combines TRBV20-1 with TRBJ2-1, with 7 bases lining up with TRBD2. CDR3 length equals 12 residues. V gave up 7 bases and J gave up 8 bases; unmatched junction bases: 8. CDR1 is DFQATT and CDR2 is SNEGSKA in the germline V gene (reference sequence). The CDR3 is CSVALAGDEQFF. CDR3 bases: TGCAGTGTCGCCTTGGCGGGGGATGAGCAGTTCTTC.

On this clonotype itself: This clone may be a read error of a much larger clone one base away. Written as DNA, the CDR3 is TGTGCCAGCGCCCCGTACGGGACTAGTGAAGAGACCCAGTACTTC. Translation: CASAPYGTSEETQYF. The rearrangement uses TRBV11-3 and TRBJ2-5; 8 positions match TRBD2. CDR1 SGHNT and CDR2 YENEEA come from the germline V gene. With 8 bases clipped from V and 3 bases from J, the junction kept 11 bases outside the gene matches. This CDR3 spans 15 amino acids.

This clonotype was seen a few times. A much larger clone lies one base from this, so it may be a read error. The chain carries TRBV20-1 and TRBJ2-7, with D unclear. The CDR3 runs 13 residues. Trimming stripped 6 bases from V and 9 bases from J, with 21 bases between. Germline V lookup: CDR1 DFQATT, CDR2 SNEGSKA (reference sequence). The CDR3 protein is CSADDSRVHAQYF. The CDR3 region has the DNA TGCAGTGCAGACGACTCGCGAGTCCACGCGCAGTACTTC.

Ten or more counts support this clonotype. The chain combines TRBV12-3 or TRBV12-4 with TRBJ2-1; 7 bases align to TRBD1. The CDR3 consists of 12 residues. Germline trimming cut 4 bases from V and 9 bases from J; bases unmatched to any gene: 3. The CDR3 bases are TGTGCCAGCAGTTCCTACAGGGGTGAGCAGTTCTTC. It encodes CASSSYRGEQFF.

A note on this clonotype: Relative to the germline gene, one junction end is altered; a read error may explain this. This sequence joins TRBV6-1 and TRBJ1-6; a possible D gene is TRBD1 (6 bases). CDR3 length: 20 residues. Germline loops: CDR1 MNHNS, CDR2 SASEGT. CDR3 sequence reads: CASSQAIMGRGGTYNSLLHF. As DNA, the CDR3 is TGTGCCAGCAGTCAAGCGATAATGGGACGCGGGGGCACCTATAATTCACTCCTCCACTTT.

The chain combines TRBV25-1 with TRBJ1-3; tentative D call: TRBD1 (6 bases). This CDR3 region has 14 residues. Germline V CDR1 and CDR2: MGHDK, SYGVNS. Trimming cost V 7 bases and J 0 bases, with 10 bases left between them. The CDR3: CASTGQFSGNTIYF. The CDR3 nucleotides are TGTGCCAGCACCGGACAGTTCTCTGGAAACACCATATATTTT.

Concerning this clonotype: A much larger clone sits a single nucleotide away, making a read error possible. The DNA is omitted, as the CDR3 cannot be located on it reliably, and the CDR3 follows TCRdb's listing. V is TRBV9 and J is TRBJ2-7. The V gene's germline CDR1 is SGDLS and CDR2 YYNGEE. From its first to its last residue, the CDR3 has 14 amino acids. The CDR3 region is CASSVASGNYEQSF.